This T cell receptor (beta chain) appears in the sequencing data of a study of blood T cells in healthy people across ages. Concerning this clonotype: Its antigen is still unknown.

The CDR3 length is 16 residues. V lost 3 bases and J lost 4, with 16 bases in between. Germline V gives CDR1 MDHEN, CDR2 SYDVKM. Each sample yielded at least 6 million isolated PBMCs. The second PCR ran 7 to 11 cycles with a sample-barcoded 5' primer and J-beta primers. Researchers report that each sample yielded at least 3 million CDR3-containing paired-end reads. TCRdb recomputed calls from the 5' RACE reads with MiXCR, one row per CDR3 protein. The sample yields more than 750,000 distinct CDR3 sequences, under 35% seen once. General study results and limits: Estimated diversity across one million T cells was deemed an underestimate. In long-lived donors, naive CD4+ cell counts and diversity exceeded those of aged donors.

These data were also reused for a study on T cells of mothers and their children.

Sequencing used blood. The genes are TRBV28 and TRBJ1-5; D not certain. The sequence was obtained from a woman aged 35 to 49 in good health. The CDR3 DNA is TGTGCCAGCAGTTTGGAGGTTTTAAACCGAAATCAGCCCCAGCATTTT. It translates to CASSLEVLNRNQPQHF.